This is a list of T cell receptor beta chains from one sample in a study of blood T cell repertoires in COVID-19. Using immunoSEQ multiplex PCR, the repertoire was profiled, and TCRdb retains in-frame clones only, with some absent. The sample records tens of thousands of clones, 91% being singletons. Sequences were obtained from peripheral blood. These receptors were obtained from a woman aged 45-59 years in a cohort sampled during active COVID-19. The CDR3 runs from the conserved cysteine through the conserved F or W.

V: TRBV28
CDR3: CASSLVGLAYGDTQYF

V: TRBV5-1
CDR3: CASSLAGVGDTQYF

V: TRBV6-5
CDR3: CASSRDRGNQPQHF

V: TRBV5-1
CDR3: CASSLQVFGGELFF

V: TRBV3-1/TRBV3-2
CDR3: CASRGRGRFHEQFF

V: TRBV11-2
CDR3: CASSSSTDTQYF

V: TRBV28
CDR3: CASSVGEGRITGELFF

V: TRBV5-1
CDR3: CASSLGGSEEKLFF

V: TRBV28
CDR3: CASFRVSDYGYTF

V: TRBV11-3
CDR3: CASSKGQGRGSSEAFF

V: TRBV11-2
CDR3: CASSLEQGPSSYNEQFF

V: TRBV6-2/TRBV6-3
CDR3: CASSIRDIYYEQYF

V: TRBV5-1
CDR3: CASRAFPGTMNSPLHF

V: TRBV3-1/TRBV3-2
CDR3: CASSLTGKTYNEQFF

V: TRBV6-1
CDR3: CASSELEATGGGTDTQYF

V: TRBV10-3
CDR3: CAINQGLGNTIYF

V: TRBV6-5
CDR3: CASIETVEYGYTF

V: TRBV3-1/TRBV3-2
CDR3: CASSRLAGGAYEQYF

V: TRBV6-6
CDR3: CASSFGTGYNQPQHF

V: TRBV9
CDR3: CASSVCTTGTGREPQHF

V: TRBV4-1
CDR3: CASSQDQGSSYEQYF

V: TRBV5-4
CDR3: CASSLGGRGSGETQYF

V: TRBV5-4
CDR3: CASSPSGRGTDTQYF

V: TRBV19
CDR3: CASSIGGRGHGELFF

V: TRBV30
CDR3: CAWTASGNTIYF

V: TRBV4-2
CDR3: CASSQDRGDRVGYGYTF

V: TRBV4-1
CDR3: CASSQGSRAVLAAYTDTQYF

V: TRBV7-8
CDR3: CASSPRDGGTNWAYEQYF